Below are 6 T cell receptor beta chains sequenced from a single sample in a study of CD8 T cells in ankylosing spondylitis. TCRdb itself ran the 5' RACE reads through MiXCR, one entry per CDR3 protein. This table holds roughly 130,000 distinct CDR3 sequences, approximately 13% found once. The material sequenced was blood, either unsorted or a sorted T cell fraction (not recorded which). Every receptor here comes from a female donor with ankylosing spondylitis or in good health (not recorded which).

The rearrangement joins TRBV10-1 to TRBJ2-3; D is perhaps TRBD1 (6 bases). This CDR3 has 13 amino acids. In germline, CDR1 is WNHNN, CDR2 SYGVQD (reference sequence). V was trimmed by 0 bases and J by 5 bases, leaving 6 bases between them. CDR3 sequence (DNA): TGCGCCAGCAGTGAGTCAGGGGGAGATACGCAGTATTTT. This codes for CASSESGGDTQYF.

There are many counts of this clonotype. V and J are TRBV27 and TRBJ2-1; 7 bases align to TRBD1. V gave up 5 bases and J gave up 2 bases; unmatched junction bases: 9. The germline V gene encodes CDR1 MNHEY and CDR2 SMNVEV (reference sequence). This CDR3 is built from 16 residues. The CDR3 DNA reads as TGTGCCAGCAGTCCCACGGGACAGCAGCCCTACAATGAGCAGTTCTTC. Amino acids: CASSPTGQQPYNEQFF.

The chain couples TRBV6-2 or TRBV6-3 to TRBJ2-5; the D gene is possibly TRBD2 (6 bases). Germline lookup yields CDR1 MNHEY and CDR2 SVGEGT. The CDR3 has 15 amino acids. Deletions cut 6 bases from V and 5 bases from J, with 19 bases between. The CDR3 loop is CASRTLRDSWETQYF. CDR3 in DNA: TGTGCCAGCAGAACCCTTCGGGACTCCTGGGAGACCCAGTACTTC.

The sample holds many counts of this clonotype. The CDR3 sequence is CAWSRGYNEQFF. CDR3 sequence (DNA): TGTGCCTGGAGTCGGGGATACAATGAGCAGTTCTTC. The V gene is TRBV30, the J gene TRBJ2-1; D is perhaps TRBD2 (5 bases). V lost 2 bases, J lost 4 bases, and 6 bases lay in between. This CDR3 comprises 12 residues. Germline loops: CDR1 GTSNPN, CDR2 SVGIG (reference sequence).

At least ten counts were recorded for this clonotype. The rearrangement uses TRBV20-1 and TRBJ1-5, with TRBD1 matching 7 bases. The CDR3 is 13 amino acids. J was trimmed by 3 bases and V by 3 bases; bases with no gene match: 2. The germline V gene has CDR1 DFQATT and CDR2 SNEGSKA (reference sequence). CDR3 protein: CSARTGYNQPQHF. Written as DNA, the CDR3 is TGCAGTGCTAGGACAGGGTACAATCAGCCCCAGCATTTT.

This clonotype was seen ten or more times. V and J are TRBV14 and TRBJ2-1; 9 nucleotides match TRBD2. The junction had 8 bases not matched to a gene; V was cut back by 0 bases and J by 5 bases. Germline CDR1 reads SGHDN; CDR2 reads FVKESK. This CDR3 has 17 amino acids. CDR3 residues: CASSQDLGLADDNEQFF. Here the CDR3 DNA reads TGTGCCAGCAGCCAAGATTTGGGACTAGCAGACGACAATGAGCAGTTCTTC.